This T cell receptor (beta chain) was sequenced during a study of human T cells and chemical hapten exposure. Study-wide results and limits: Unchanged with DPC sensitization were TCRs above 1 in 1000 frequency.

The library attached unique molecular identifiers to individual cDNA molecules. TCRdb analysed the 5' RACE reads with MiXCR anew, one entry per CDR3 protein. The data show about 80,000 distinct CDR3 sequences, more than 15% seen once. Unfractionated whole blood was the source from which total RNA was extracted. A remark on this clonotype: Antigen: not known.

In germline, CDR1 is SQVTM, CDR2 ANQGSEA. V was clipped by 5 bases and J by 4 bases, with 10 bases between them. The CDR3 consists of 12 residues. The genes are TRBV29-1 and TRBJ2-3; D not certain. This TCR was sampled from a female donor in good health. The chain's CDR3 is CSVKDGSDTQYF. CDR3 in DNA: TGCAGCGTTAAGGACGGATCAGATACGCAGTATTTT.